The clone carrying this T cell receptor (beta chain) appeared many times. What it recognizes is unknown. The entry originates in a study of CD8 T cells in ankylosing spondylitis. The study, taken as a whole, reports: Both synovial fluid and blood in reactive arthritis had previously been reported to carry some motif variants.

V dropped 6 bases and J dropped 1 base, with 15 bases sitting between them. Per the germline V gene, CDR1 is LNHNV and CDR2 is YYDKDF (reference sequence). This CDR3 spans 15 amino acids. TCRdb recomputed calls from the 5' RACE reads with MiXCR, one row per CDR3 protein. The data show 50,000 to 70,000 distinct CDR3 sequences, approximately 6% seen once. Sequenced: synovial fluid, either unsorted or a sorted T cell fraction (not recorded which). This TCR was recovered from a male donor with ankylosing spondylitis. The chain couples TRBV15 to TRBJ2-5, with D possibly being TRBD2 (6 bases). The CDR3: CATSPGGRSQETQYF. For the CDR3, the DNA is TGTGCCACCAGTCCCGGGGGACGGTCCCAAGAGACCCAGTACTTC.